These 3 T cell receptor beta chains were all obtained from the same sample, sequenced in a study of CD8+CD57+ T cells in acquired aplastic anemia. Profiling that covered TCR beta VDJ and CDR3 relied on genomic DNA as its template. TCRdb re-analysed the reads in MiXCR, keeping a single row per CDR3 protein. The sample comprises over 250,000 distinct CDR3 sequences, roughly 61% of which are singletons, and 1.3% rests with the top ten. Sequencing was done on patients that had shown CD8+CD57+ cell expansion by flow cytometry. The sample was sorted CD4+, CD8+, or CD8+CD57+ T cells (not recorded which) from PBMCs. The receptors come from a human donor with aplastic anemia.

The rearrangement links TRBV2 to TRBJ1-5; the match to TRBD1 covers 8 bases. Germline CDR1 reads SNHLY; CDR2 reads FYNNEI. V was clipped by 2 bases and J by 7 bases; unmatched bases: 13. The CDR3 spans 17 residues. In nucleotides, the CDR3 is TGTGCCAGCAGTGAATCTGGACAGGGAAAGCTTTTACAGCCCCAGCATTTT. Protein: CASSESGQGKLLQPQHF.

The chain uses TRBV7-9 and TRBJ2-7; D is perhaps TRBD2 (6 bases). Germline V CDR1 and CDR2: SEHNR, FQNEAQ (reference sequence). Deletions cut 2 bases from V and 3 bases from J, with 20 bases between. The CDR3 runs 17 residues. CDR3 protein: CASSLSARGGIFYEQYF. The DNA of the CDR3 is TGTGCCAGCAGCTTATCGGCTCGTGGAGGGATATTCTACGAGCAGTACTTC.

This clonotype showed up many times. This rearrangement joins TRBV18 to TRBJ1-1; a possible D gene is TRBD1 (6 bases). The CDR3 length is 14 residues. The ends were cut back, 3 bases at V and 7 bases at J, with 15 bases in the middle. Germline values: CDR1 KGHSH, CDR2 LQKENI. The CDR3 DNA is TGTGCCAGCTCACCGGACAGCCTAGGAGTTGAAGCTTTCTTT. Amino acids: CASSPDSLGVEAFF.